This T cell receptor beta chain was documented in a study of blood T cells in healthy people across ages. A second about 7 to 11 cycle PCR used barcoded and J-beta primers. One entry per CDR3 protein, called by TCRdb with MiXCR from the 5' RACE reads. The profile covers 700,000 to 1,000,000 distinct CDR3 sequences, with roughly 44% appearing a single time and around 18% taken by the ten largest. Germline V gene sequence: CDR1 SEHNR, CDR2 FQNEAQ (reference sequence). V lost 8 bases to trimming and J lost 0 bases; unmatched junction nucleotides: 13. The CDR3 runs to 18 residues. The chain combines TRBV7-9 with TRBJ2-6, with 7 bases aligning to TRBD1. Sequencing used blood. The clonotype comes from a man in his sixties in good health. The CDR3 DNA follows: TGTGCCAGCTCCCCGGGACAGCAATTACTCTCTGGGGCCAACGTCCTGACTTTC. As protein: CASSPGQQLLSGANVLTF.